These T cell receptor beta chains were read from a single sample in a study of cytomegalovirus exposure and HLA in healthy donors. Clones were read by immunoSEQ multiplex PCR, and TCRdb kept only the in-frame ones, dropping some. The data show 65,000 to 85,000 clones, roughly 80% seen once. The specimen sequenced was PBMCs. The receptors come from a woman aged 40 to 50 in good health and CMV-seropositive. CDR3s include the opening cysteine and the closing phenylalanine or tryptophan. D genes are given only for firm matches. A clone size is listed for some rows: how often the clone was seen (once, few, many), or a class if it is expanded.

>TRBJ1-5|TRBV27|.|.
CASSLSSRGGPPQHF
TGTGCCAGCAGTTTATCTAGTAGGGGTGGTCCGCCCCAGCATTTT
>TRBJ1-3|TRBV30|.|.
CAWSLSFRAGNTIYF
TGTGCCTGGAGCTTAAGTTTCAGGGCGGGAAACACCATATATTTT
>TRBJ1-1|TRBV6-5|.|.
CASSFTGMNTEAFF
TGTGCCAGCAGTTTTACGGGAATGAACACTGAAGCTTTCTTT
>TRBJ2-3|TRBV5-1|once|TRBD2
CASSLESLAGTDTQYF
TGCGCCAGCAGCTTGGAAAGTCTAGCGGGTACAGATACGCAGTATTTT
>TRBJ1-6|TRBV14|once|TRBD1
CASSQGWDRDNSPLHF
TGTGCCAGCAGCCAAGGATGGGACAGGGATAATTCACCCCTCCACTTT
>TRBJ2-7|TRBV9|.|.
CASSAFSSYEQYF
TGTGCCAGCAGCGCTTTCAGCTCCTACGAGCAGTACTTC
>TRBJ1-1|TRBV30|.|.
CAWAGGTEAFF
TGTGCCTGGGCCGGCGGGACTGAAGCTTTCTTT
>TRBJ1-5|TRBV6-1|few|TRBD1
CASSDEGQPNQPQHF
TGTGCCAGCAGTGACGAGGGACAGCCAAATCAGCCCCAGCATTTT
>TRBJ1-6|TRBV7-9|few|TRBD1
CASSSDRADSPLHF
TGTGCCAGCAGCTCTGACAGGGCCGATTCACCCCTCCACTTT
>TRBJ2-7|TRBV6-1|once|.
CASSDLYEQYF
TGTGCCAGCAGTGATTTATACGAGCAGTACTTC
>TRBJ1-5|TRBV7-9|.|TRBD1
CASSSGQGRWVGNQPQHF
TGTGCCAGCAGCTCTGGACAGGGGAGGTGGGTCGGCAATCAGCCCCAGCATTTT
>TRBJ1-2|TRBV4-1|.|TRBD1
CASSQPDRGGYGYTF
TGCGCCAGCAGCCAACCCGACAGGGGCGGCTATGGCTACACCTTC
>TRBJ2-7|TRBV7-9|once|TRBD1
CASSLASGRDSSYEQYF
TGTGCCAGCAGCTTAGCCTCAGGCCGGGACAGCTCCTACGAGCAGTACTTC
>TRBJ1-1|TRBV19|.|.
CASSIRVSTEAFF
TGTGCCAGTAGTATTCGGGTTAGCACTGAAGCTTTCTTT
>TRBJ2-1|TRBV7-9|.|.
CASSLTIRTEQFF
TGTGCCAGCAGCTTAACTATCCGCACTGAGCAGTTCTTC
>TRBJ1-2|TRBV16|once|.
CASSQGAAGNHGYTF
TGTGCCAGCAGCCAGGGCGCGGCAGGGAATCATGGCTACACCTTC
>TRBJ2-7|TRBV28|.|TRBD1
CASRFDRGSYEQYF
TGTGCCAGCAGATTTGACAGGGGTTCCTACGAGCAGTACTTC
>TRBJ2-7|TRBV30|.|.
CAWSVSPLAEQYF
TGTGCCTGGAGTGTCTCCCCACTAGCCGAGCAGTACTTC
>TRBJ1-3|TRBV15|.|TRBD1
CATSAGTGQGNTIYF
TGTGCCACCAGCGCCGGGACAGGGCAGGGAAACACCATATATTTT
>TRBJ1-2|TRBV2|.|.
CASTLGDNGYTF
TGTGCCAGCACCTTGGGGGACAATGGCTACACCTTC
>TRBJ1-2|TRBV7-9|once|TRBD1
CASSSGTGISGYTF
TGTGCCAGCAGCTCCGGGACAGGTATTTCTGGCTACACCTTC
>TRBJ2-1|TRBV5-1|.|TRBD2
CASSLGGTSYNEQFF
TGCGCCAGCAGCTTGGGGGGGACTAGTTACAATGAGCAGTTCTTC
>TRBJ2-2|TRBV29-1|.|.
CSARTTNTGELFF
TGCAGCGCCAGGACAACGAACACCGGGGAGCTGTTTTTT
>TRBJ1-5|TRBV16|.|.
CASSQSGGGNQPQHF
TGTGCCAGCAGCCAATCGGGTGGCGGGAATCAGCCCCAGCATTTT
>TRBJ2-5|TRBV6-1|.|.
CASSDRGAPTETQYF
TGTGCCAGCAGTGATCGGGGGGCTCCTACGGAGACCCAGTACTTC
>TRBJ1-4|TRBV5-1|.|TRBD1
CATGTGTATNEKLFF
TGCGCCACGGGAACGGGGACAGCAACTAATGAAAAACTGTTTTTT
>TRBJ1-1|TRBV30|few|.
CAFAGQISGEAFF
TGTGCATTCGCTGGGCAGATCTCCGGTGAAGCTTTCTTT
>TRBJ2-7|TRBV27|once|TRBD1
CASSYRTGDPYEQYF
TGTGCCAGCAGTTACAGGACAGGGGATCCCTACGAGCAGTACTTC
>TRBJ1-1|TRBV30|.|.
CAWSDRLPPGKNTEAFF
TGTGCCTGGAGTGATCGCCTCCCGCCCGGGAAGAACACTGAAGCTTTCTTT
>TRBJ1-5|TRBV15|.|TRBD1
CATSRIRQGRHFNQPQHF
TGTGCCACCAGCAGAATCAGACAGGGGCGACATTTCAATCAGCCCCAGCATTTT
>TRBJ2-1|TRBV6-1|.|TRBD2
CASSERGAGSTYNEQFF
TGTGCCAGCAGTGAGCGGGGAGCGGGGAGTACCTACAATGAGCAGTTCTTC
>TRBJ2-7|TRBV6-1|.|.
CASSEVKRDEQYF
TGTGCCAGCAGTGAAGTTAAGAGGGACGAGCAGTACTTC
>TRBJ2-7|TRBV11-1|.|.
CASSQRDTRDEQYF
TGTGCCAGCAGCCAAAGGGACACGAGGGACGAGCAGTACTTC
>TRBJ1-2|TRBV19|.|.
CASSIAGGPNYGYTF
TGTGCCAGTAGTATAGCAGGAGGACCCAACTATGGCTACACCTTC
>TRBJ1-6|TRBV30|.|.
CAWAAGVESPLHF
TGTGCCTGGGCCGCAGGGGTTGAGTCACCCCTCCACTTT
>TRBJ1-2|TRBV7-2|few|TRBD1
CASSSQKTGASANYGYTF
TGTGCCAGCAGCTCCCAAAAGACAGGGGCCTCAGCTAACTATGGCTACACCTTC
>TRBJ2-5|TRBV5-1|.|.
CASSLGQGNGETQYF
TGCGCCAGCAGCTTGGGCCAGGGCAATGGGGAGACCCAGTACTTC
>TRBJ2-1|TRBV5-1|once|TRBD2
CASSFPGGPSYNEQFF
TGCGCCAGCAGCTTCCCGGGGGGGCCGAGCTACAATGAGCAGTTCTTC
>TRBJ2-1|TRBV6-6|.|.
CASSLVRGPLGDEQFF
TGTGCCAGCAGTTTAGTACGCGGGCCCTTGGGCGATGAGCAGTTCTTC
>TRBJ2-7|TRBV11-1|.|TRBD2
CASSLETSGGSYEQYF
TGTGCCAGCAGCTTAGAAACTAGCGGGGGCTCCTACGAGCAGTACTTC
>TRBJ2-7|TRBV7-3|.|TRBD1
CASSLEAGGYEQYF
TGTGCCAGCAGCTTAGAGGCAGGGGGCTACGAGCAGTACTTC